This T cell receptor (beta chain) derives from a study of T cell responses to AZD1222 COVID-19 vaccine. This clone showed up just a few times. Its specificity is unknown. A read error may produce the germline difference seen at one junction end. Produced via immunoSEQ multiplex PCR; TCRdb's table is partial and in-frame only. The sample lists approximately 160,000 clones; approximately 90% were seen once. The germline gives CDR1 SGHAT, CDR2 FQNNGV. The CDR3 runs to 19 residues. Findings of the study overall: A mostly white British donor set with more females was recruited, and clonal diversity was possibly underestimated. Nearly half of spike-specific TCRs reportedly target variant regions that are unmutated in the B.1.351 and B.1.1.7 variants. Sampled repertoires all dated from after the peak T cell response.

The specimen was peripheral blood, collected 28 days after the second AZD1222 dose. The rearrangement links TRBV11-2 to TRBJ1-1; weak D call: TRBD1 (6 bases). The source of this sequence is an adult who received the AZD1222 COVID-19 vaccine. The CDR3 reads CASTLLGSLVEGDSRDAFF. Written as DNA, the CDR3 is TGTGCCAGCACCTTACTGGGCAGCTTAGTCGAGGGGGACTCACGGGATGCTTTCTTT.